The 16 T cell receptor beta chains reported below all come from one sample, sequenced in a study of early T cells in non-severe SARS-CoV-2 infection (dated by TCRdb to the early 2020s). Libraries came from 5' RACE. This sample was sequenced with a NextSeq 500. TCRdb took the public reads, trimmed them with fastp at Q25, ran MiXCR for clone calling and kept in-frame beta chains. Identical CDR3 protein sequences are pooled into one entry, listed with their most common genes and DNA. For this sample there are about 66,000 distinct CDR3 sequences; less than 9.5% appear just once. Together, the top ten hold around 3.5% of the sample. Sequencing was carried out using whole blood. The source is an adult who was a healthcare worker with PCR-confirmed SARS-CoV-2 infection or an uninfected control (not recorded which).

J is TRBJ2-7 and V is TRBV18, with 7 bases aligning to TRBD2. The CDR3 extends over 16 amino acids. The trim removed 3 bases at V and 0 bases at J, leaving 8 bases unmatched. Germline V gene data show CDR1 as KGHSH and CDR2 as LQKENI. As DNA, the CDR3 is TGTGCCAGCTCACCCCAGGGACTAATCAGCTCCTACGAGCAGTACTTC. Its translation: CASSPQGLISSYEQYF.

Only a few counts were recorded for this clonotype. In DNA, the CDR3 is TGCAGTGCCTCGCGTGAGGCCACCTACGAGCAGTACTTC. Its protein product is CSASREATYEQYF. V gene TRBV20-1 combines with J gene TRBJ2-7; D is undetermined. V was cut by 6 bases and J by 2 bases, with 14 bases left in between. CDR3 length equals 13 residues. Germline values: CDR1 DFQATT, CDR2 SNEGSKA (reference sequence).

At least ten counts were recorded for this clonotype. J is TRBJ2-1 and V is TRBV19; 12 nucleotides match TRBD2. With 6 bases clipped from V and 5 bases from J, the junction kept 14 bases outside the gene matches. Germline CDR1 is LNHDA and CDR2 is SQIVND (reference sequence). This CDR3 has 18 amino acids. The CDR3 DNA sequence: TGTGCCAGTAGCCCGACAGGGCCGGGACTAGCGGGCCACAATGAGCAGTTCTTC. Protein: CASSPTGPGLAGHNEQFF.

This clonotype was found many times. J is TRBJ2-5 and V is TRBV5-4, with D perhaps TRBD1 (6 bases). From germline, CDR1 is SGHNT and CDR2 YYREEE (reference sequence). The length of the CDR3 is 15 residues. Trimming took 0 bases from V and 2 from J, leaving 11 bases between them. CDR3 loop: CASSLAPGQQETQYF. CDR3 bases: TGTGCCAGCAGCTTGGCCCCCGGACAGCAAGAGACCCAGTACTTC.

This clonotype was seen ten or more times. The chain joins TRBV13 to TRBJ2-1; 9 bases fit TRBD2. With 3 bases clipped from V and 5 bases from J, the junction kept 8 bases outside the gene matches. Germline CDR1 PRHDT, CDR2 FYEKMQ (reference sequence). The CDR3 is 16 residues long. The CDR3: CASSFVGLARDNEQFF. The CDR3 DNA follows: TGTGCCAGCAGCTTTGTCGGACTAGCGAGAGACAATGAGCAGTTCTTC.

This clonotype has more than one count but fewer than ten. The V call is TRBV6-6, the J call TRBJ1-2; D is unclear. V was shortened by 5 bases and J by 2 bases, with 9 bases between the two germline ends. The CDR3 has 13 amino acids. Per the germline V gene, CDR1 is MNHNY and CDR2 is SVGAGI (reference sequence). CDR3 residues: CASSADQNYGYTF. CDR3 DNA: TGTGCCAGCAGTGCGGACCAGAACTATGGCTACACCTTC.

The J gene is TRBJ2-3, the V gene TRBV4-2; 9 bases match TRBD2. The V and J ends lost 1 base and 0 bases, in that order; junction bases with no gene match: 14. The V gene's germline CDR1 is LGHNA and CDR2 YNFKEQ. There are 20 residues in the CDR3. This CDR3 is CASSQGLAGTFLASTDTQYF. Here the CDR3 DNA reads TGTGCCAGCAGCCAAGGTCTAGCGGGAACCTTTCTTGCTAGCACAGATACGCAGTATTTT.

This clonotype showed up just a few times. The chain links TRBV20-1 to TRBJ2-3; a possible D gene is TRBD2 (6 bases). This CDR3 region has 14 residues. The ends were cut back, 3 bases at V and 4 bases at J, with 14 bases in the middle. Per the germline V gene, CDR1 is DFQATT and CDR2 is SNEGSKA (reference sequence). CDR3: CSARASVQADTQYF. CDR3 sequence (DNA): TGCAGTGCTAGGGCTAGCGTTCAGGCAGATACGCAGTATTTT.

This clonotype occurred many times. The chain links TRBV29-1 to TRBJ1-2, with D perhaps TRBD1 (6 bases). This CDR3 has 12 residues. Trimming stripped 6 bases from V and 3 bases from J, with 11 bases between. Germline assignment: CDR1 SQVTM and CDR2 ANQGSEA. The CDR3 loop reads CSVSKGDYGYTF. The CDR3 coding sequence is TGCAGCGTAAGCAAGGGGGACTATGGCTACACCTTC.

The rearrangement links TRBV30 to TRBJ1-4; D is possibly TRBD1 (5 bases). V lost 4 bases and J lost 5, with 14 bases in between. The V gene's germline CDR1 is GTSNPN and CDR2 SVGIG (reference sequence). The CDR3 contains 14 residues. DNA of the CDR3: TGTGCCTGGACCATGGGGGGGAGGAATGAAAAACTGTTTTTT. Translation: CAWTMGGRNEKLFF.

The chain employs TRBV2 and TRBJ2-7; either TRBD1 or TRBD2 may fit D (7 bases each). V was pared by 4 bases and J by 6 bases, with 16 bases between. This CDR3 is 14 amino acids long. Per germline, CDR1 SNHLY and CDR2 FYNNEI. The CDR3 DNA is TGTGCCAGCAGTGTATACAGGGGAGGGGGCGAGCAGTACTTC. Amino acid sequence: CASSVYRGGGEQYF.

This clonotype has a single count. The CDR3: CSAVLAGVNEQFF. The DNA of the CDR3 is TGCAGTGCCGTCCTAGCGGGAGTCAATGAGCAGTTCTTC. The chain is built from TRBV20-1 and TRBJ2-1; 10 bases are shared with TRBD2. In germline, CDR1 is DFQATT, CDR2 SNEGSKA (reference sequence). The CDR3 length is 13 residues. J gave up 6 bases and V 6 bases, and 5 bases lay outside the gene matches.

This clonotype was seen a handful of times. This chain joins TRBV18 and TRBJ1-4, with D possibly matching TRBD1 (5 bases). V was clipped by 6 bases and J by 5 bases, with 16 bases between them. CDR3 length: 15 residues. Germline V CDR1 and CDR2: KGHSH, LQKENI. In DNA, the CDR3 is TGTGCCAGCTCCCCCGGGACGGCGAGGAATGAAAAACTGTTTTTT. Translation: CASSPGTARNEKLFF.

The chain recombines TRBV7-2 with TRBJ1-5; unclear D gene. The CDR3 totals 12 residues. With 1 base removed from V and 7 bases from J, the gap between germline ends came to 5 bases. CDR1 is SGHTA and CDR2 is FQGNSA in the germline V gene. The CDR3 loop reads CASSLDSQPQHF. The CDR3 DNA sequence: TGTGCCAGCAGCTTAGACAGCCAGCCCCAGCATTTT.

The V and J genes are TRBV29-1 and TRBJ2-1; 7 positions match TRBD1. The J segment lost 8 bases and the V segment lost 6 bases, leaving 7 bases of the junction unmatched. The CDR3 totals 12 residues. CDR1 is SQVTM, CDR2 ANQGSEA, per germline. The CDR3 spells CSVVTGVDEQFF. In DNA, the CDR3 is TGCAGCGTCGTTACAGGGGTGGATGAGCAGTTCTTC.

The chain is built from TRBV27 and TRBJ1-2, with a tentative D call TRBD1 (6 bases). There are 12 residues in the CDR3. V lost 5 bases to trimming and J lost 10 bases, with 14 bases between them. CDR1 is MNHEY, CDR2 SMNVEV, per germline (reference sequence). The CDR3 DNA is TGTGCCAGCAGTATCGGGGGCCTTTTCTACACCTTC. Translation gives CASSIGGLFYTF.